Each of the 7 T cell receptor beta chains below was sequenced from the same sample in a study of beta chain features in type 1 diabetes. Sequenced material consisted of expressed TCRB transcripts (all of the isolated RNA was reverse transcribed). Clones were sequenced by immunoSEQ multiplex PCR, and TCRdb holds only the in-frame ones, with some missing. The table has around 500,000 clones, about an eighth seen once. Input material: naive CD4+ T cells from blood. All receptors derive from a woman aged 18-29 years in good health.

The V and J genes are TRBV30 and TRBJ2-5; D call uncertain. V lost 3 bases and J 12 bases, leaving 17 bases between the germline ends. The CDR3 is 12 amino acids. The germline CDR1 and CDR2 sequences are GTSNPN and SVGIG (reference sequence). In DNA, the CDR3 is TGTGCCTGGAGGGGGAACATCGGCTCGAAGTACTTC. It is translated as CAWRGNIGSKYF. The entire variable domain, with the rest obtained from reference TRBV30 and TRBJ2-5, is as follows: SQTIHQWPATLVQPVGSPLSLECTVEGTSNPNLYWYRQAAGRGLQLLFYSVGIGQISSEVPQNLSASRPQDRQFILSSKKLLLSDSGFYLCAWRGNIGSKYFGPGTRLLVL.

The V call is TRBV7-2, the J call TRBJ2-1; a weak D match, TRBD1 (5 bases). Germline V gene lookup returns CDR1 SGHTA and CDR2 FQGNSA. The CDR3 has 13 amino acids. V lost 3 bases to trimming and J lost 10 bases, with 13 bases between them. The CDR3 spells CASSFSQDIEQFF. The CDR3 DNA sequence: TGTGCCAGCAGCTTTTCCCAGGACATCGAGCAGTTCTTC.

This sequence joins TRBV7-3 and TRBJ2-3; D not certain. This CDR3 spans 17 amino acids. Germline V gives CDR1 SGHTA, CDR2 FQGTGA. V lost 5 bases and J lost 1, with 19 bases in between. The DNA for the CDR3 is TGTGCCAGCAGCCCGACCCGGACCGCAAACGGCACAGATACGCAGTATTTT. Its translation is CASSPTRTANGTDTQYF.

A few counts support this clone. The genes are TRBV29-1 and TRBJ2-7; 9 nucleotides match TRBD1. Per the germline V gene, CDR1 is SQVTM and CDR2 is ANQGSEA. This CDR3 is 11 amino acids long. After removal of 6 bases from V and 6 bases from J, the junction contained 3 bases not matched to a gene. Here the CDR3 reads CSVQGAGEQYV. The CDR3 nucleotides are TGCAGCGTACAGGGGGCAGGCGAGCAGTACGTC.

This clone was observed a handful of times. V usage is TRBV30 and J usage is TRBJ1-5; tentatively, D is TRBD1 (6 bases). Germline assignment: CDR1 GTSNPN and CDR2 SVGIG (reference sequence). This CDR3 spans 15 amino acids. The germline V and J ends were trimmed by 1 base and 4 bases, with 14 bases remaining between them. The CDR3 reads CAWSDNRAGNQPQHF. The CDR3 nucleotides read TGTGCCTGGAGTGATAACAGGGCCGGGAATCAGCCCCAGCATTTT.

The chain employs TRBV2 and TRBJ2-5, with 8 bases that match TRBD1. This CDR3 region has 13 residues. Germline trimming cut 6 bases from V and 4 bases from J; bases unmatched to any gene: 4. Germline CDR1 reads SNHLY; CDR2 reads FYNNEI. In nucleotides, the CDR3 is TGTGCCAGCAGCCCAACAGGGGGAGAGACCCAGTACTTC. Its translation is CASSPTGGETQYF.

The count of this clone is one. The chain has TRBV5-4 and TRBJ1-1; D is uncertain. Deletions cut 5 bases from V and 3 bases from J, with 17 bases between. The germline V gene encodes CDR1 SGHNT and CDR2 YYREEE (reference sequence). This CDR3 region has 15 residues. The CDR3 region has the DNA TGTGCCAGCAGTGGAGGGCCGAGTCTAGACACTGAAGCTTTCTTT. This translates into CASSGGPSLDTEAFF. The full variable domain, in which reference TRBV5-4 and TRBJ1-1 provide the parts outside the CDR3, is ETGVTQSPTHLIKTRGQQVTLRCSSQSGHNTVSWYQQALGQGPQFIFQYYREEENGRGNFPPRFSGLQFPNYSSELNVNALELDDSALYLCASSGGPSLDTEAFFGQGTRLTVV.